This passage covers 20 T cell receptor beta chains from one sample sequenced in a study of cytomegalovirus exposure and HLA in healthy donors. In the PCR, 60 Vbeta and 13 Jbeta primers were used. Profiling relied on immunoSEQ multiplex PCR, and the TCRdb table lists in-frame clones only, not all of them. The table includes more than 95,000 clones, 55% to 75% detected once. The sample was PBMCs. The receptors derive from a man younger than 45 in good health and CMV-seronegative.

This clone has just a few counts. V usage is TRBV27 and J usage is TRBJ2-7; 10 bases are shared with TRBD2. With 4 bases clipped from V and 6 bases from J, the junction kept 9 bases outside the gene matches. CDR3 size: 15 residues. Germline CDR1 MNHEY, CDR2 SMNVEV (reference sequence). The CDR3 sequence: CASSSLAGGFAEQYF. The CDR3 DNA reads as TGTGCCAGCAGTTCCTTAGCGGGGGGCTTCGCCGAGCAGTACTTC.

The chain carries TRBV11-2 and TRBJ2-5; unclear D gene. Trimming stripped 2 bases from V and 6 bases from J, with 10 bases between. Germline CDR1 reads SGHAT; CDR2 reads FQNNGV. This CDR3 comprises 13 residues. The CDR3 nucleotides are TGTGCCAGCAGCTTATTCGGTAAACAGACCCAGTACTTC. Residues: CASSLFGKQTQYF. The full variable domain, with the rest looked up from reference TRBV11-2 and TRBJ2-5, is EAGVAQSPRYKIIEKRQSVAFWCNPISGHATLYWYQQILGQGPKLLIQFQNNGVVDDSQLPKDRFSAERLKGVDSTLKIQPAKLEDSAVYLCASSLFGKQTQYFGPGTRLLVL.

The chain uses TRBV6-1 and TRBJ1-5; TRBD1 matches 9 bases. The trim removed 3 bases at V and 9 bases at J, leaving 12 bases unmatched. CDR1 is MNHNS, CDR2 SASEGT, per germline. CDR3 size: 16 residues. This CDR3 is CASSEGGDRVGGPQHF. The CDR3 DNA sequence: TGTGCCAGCAGTGAGGGAGGGGACAGGGTCGGGGGGCCCCAGCATTTT.

This chain uses TRBV11-2 with TRBJ1-4; 10 bases are a match to TRBD1. The CDR3 loop spans 16 amino acids. The V segment lost 1 base and the J segment 6 bases; nucleotides outside the gene matches: 5. CDR1 is SGHAT, CDR2 FQNNGV, per germline. CDR3 coding DNA: TGTGCCAGCAGCTTAGGGACGGGACAGGGGTATGAAAAACTGTTTTTT. Translation gives CASSLGTGQGYEKLFF. Based on the CDR3 plus reference TRBV11-2 and TRBJ1-4, the full variable domain is EAGVAQSPRYKIIEKRQSVAFWCNPISGHATLYWYQQILGQGPKLLIQFQNNGVVDDSQLPKDRFSAERLKGVDSTLKIQPAKLEDSAVYLCASSLGTGQGYEKLFFGSGTQLSVL.

A few counts support this clone. The chain is built from TRBV2 and TRBJ2-7; TRBD1 agrees at 12 bases. There are 17 residues in the CDR3. V lost 5 bases and J lost 3; bases outside the gene matches: 11. Germline V gene sequence: CDR1 SNHLY, CDR2 FYNNEI. CDR3 loop: CASSRTGTGGSLYEQYF. In DNA form, the CDR3 reads TGTGCCAGCAGTCGAACCGGGACAGGGGGCTCTCTCTACGAGCAGTACTTC.

This clone is a singleton in its sample. J is TRBJ2-3 and V is TRBV18; TRBD2 might be the D (6 bases). Trimming stripped 3 bases from V and 1 base from J, with 11 bases between. Germline CDR1 and CDR2: KGHSH and LQKENI. The CDR3 is 15 amino acids. In nucleotides, the CDR3 is TGTGCCAGCTCACCGATCGGCGGGGGCACAGATACGCAGTATTTT. This gives the protein CASSPIGGGTDTQYF.

The chain has TRBV5-6 and TRBJ2-7, with D maybe TRBD1 (5 bases). The CDR3 has 14 residues. Germline loops: CDR1 SGHDT, CDR2 YYEEEE. Deletions cut 2 bases from V and 3 bases from J, with 12 bases between. The CDR3, as DNA: TGTGCCAGCAGCTTCTCAGGGAAAGTCTACGAGCAGTACTTC. The encoded protein is CASSFSGKVYEQYF.

The chain is built from TRBV5-6 and TRBJ2-7; 8 nucleotides agree with TRBD2. This CDR3 spans 15 amino acids. Germline V gene lookup returns CDR1 SGHDT and CDR2 YYEEEE. V lost 4 bases, J lost 2 bases, and 8 bases stayed unmatched. The CDR3 here is CASSPGGGIPYEQYF. CDR3 DNA: TGTGCCAGCAGCCCGGGAGGGGGAATCCCCTACGAGCAGTACTTC.

V is TRBV7-2 and J is TRBJ2-7; TRBD2 agrees at 7 bases. Germline lookup yields CDR1 SGHTA and CDR2 FQGNSA. This CDR3 has 17 residues. The ends lost 5 bases at V and 0 bases at J; junction bases unmatched: 13. CDR3 amino acids: CASSLFGQGGSSYEQYF. CDR3 bases: TGTGCCAGCAGCCTATTTGGGCAGGGAGGGAGCTCCTACGAGCAGTACTTC.

The V call is TRBV4-1, the J call TRBJ1-2, with 8 nucleotides matching TRBD1. With 5 bases clipped from V and 4 bases from J, the junction kept 6 bases outside the gene matches. Germline V gene sequence: CDR1 MGHRA, CDR2 YSYEKL. This CDR3 has 14 residues. The CDR3 loop is CASSYRQGPYGYTF. CDR3 DNA: TGCGCCAGCAGCTACCGACAGGGGCCCTATGGCTACACCTTC.

A single count supports this clone. The V call is TRBV11-3, the J call TRBJ2-3; no definite D call. Trimming pared 4 bases from V and 6 bases from J, leaving 8 bases between. Germline loops: CDR1 SGHNT, CDR2 YENEEA. CDR3 length: 12 amino acids. CDR3 sequence (DNA): TGTGCCAGCAGCTACGGGTGGGATACGCAGTATTTT. Encoded protein: CASSYGWDTQYF.

The chain uses TRBV7-9 and TRBJ2-5; 10 bases agree with TRBD1. The J call may be wrong; the DNA end is better matched by TRBJ2-7. The CDR3 is 16 amino acids. Germline-derived CDR1 and CDR2 are SEHNR and FQNEAQ (reference sequence). This CDR3 reads CASSSRGGQGLYEQYF. CDR3 DNA: TGTGCCAGCAGCTCCCGCGGGGGACAGGGGTTGTACGAGCAGTACTTC.

This clone was seen more than once but under ten times. The CDR3 protein is CASTKTSGGSTDTQYF. The CDR3 region has the DNA TGTGCCAGCACCAAGACTAGCGGGGGAAGCACAGATACGCAGTATTTT. J is TRBJ2-3 and V is TRBV28, with TRBD2 identical over 12 bases. The ends lost 7 bases at V and 0 bases at J; junction bases unmatched: 5. CDR1 is MDHEN, CDR2 SYDVKM, per germline. The CDR3 consists of 16 residues. Full variable domain (rest looked up from reference TRBV28 and TRBJ2-3): DVKVTQSSRYLVKRTGEKVFLECVQDMDHENMFWYRQDPGLGLRLIYFSYDVKMKEKGDIPEGYSVSREKKERFSLILESASTNQTSMYLCASTKTSGGSTDTQYFGPGTRLTVL.

The V call is TRBV14, the J call TRBJ1-2, with 7 bases fitting TRBD1. CDR3 size: 20 residues. The trim removed 3 bases at V and 0 bases at J, leaving 19 bases unmatched. The germline gives CDR1 SGHDN, CDR2 FVKESK. The CDR3 region is CASSHHIGQVARGANYGYTF. CDR3 in DNA: TGTGCCAGCAGCCATCACATAGGACAGGTCGCCCGCGGGGCTAACTATGGCTACACCTTC.

This chain uses TRBV7-9 with TRBJ2-1; no clear D. Germline V gene sequence: CDR1 SEHNR, CDR2 FQNEAQ (reference sequence). This CDR3 has 13 residues. Between the trimmed V and J ends, which lost 5 bases and 9 bases, there was a span of 14 bases. The CDR3 region has the DNA TGTGCCAGCAGCCCAGGTGACATTTCTGAGCAGTTCTTC. Translated, it gives CASSPGDISEQFF.

The table lists this clone with a few counts. V and J are TRBV7-6 and TRBJ2-7; D is possibly TRBD2 (6 bases). Germline V gene lookup returns CDR1 SGHVS and CDR2 FNYEAQ. The CDR3 is made up of 16 amino acids. With 5 bases removed from V and 2 bases from J, the gap between germline ends came to 19 bases. The DNA of the CDR3 is TGTGCCAGCAGCCCCGGTGTGGGGGGATCGACCTACGAGCAGTACTTC. This translates into CASSPGVGGSTYEQYF.

This clone was detected a few times. CDR3 bases: TGTGCCAGCAGTTCTCTAGGTGAAAAACTGTTTTTT. It translates to CASSSLGEKLFF. The chain employs TRBV27 and TRBJ1-4; D ambiguous. The V end lost 4 bases, the J end lost 7 bases, and 7 bases lay between the germline ends. CDR1 and CDR2 from the germline V gene are MNHEY and SMNVEV (reference sequence). The CDR3 contains 12 residues.

The rearrangement uses TRBV27 and TRBJ2-2; TRBD1 agrees at 9 bases. The CDR3 loop spans 15 amino acids. CDR1 MNHEY and CDR2 SMNVEV come from the germline V gene (reference sequence). V gave up 5 bases and J gave up 4 bases; unmatched junction bases: 5. This chain's CDR3 is CASSPGTGLTGELFF. Here the CDR3 DNA reads TGTGCCAGCAGTCCCGGGACAGGGCTCACCGGGGAGCTGTTTTTT.

This sequence joins TRBV27 and TRBJ2-5; 7 nucleotides agree with TRBD1. The J call may be mistaken, given a closer DNA end match to TRBJ2-7. This CDR3 has 14 amino acids. CDR1 MNHEY and CDR2 SMNVEV come from the germline V gene (reference sequence). CDR3 sequence (DNA): TGTGCCAGCAGCGTCCGGGACAGCTCCTACGAGCAGTACTTC. Translated: CASSVRDSSYEQYF.

The sample holds a few counts of this clone. In DNA, the CDR3 is TGTGCCATCAGCCCTAGCGGGGTCACAGATACGCAGTATTTT. As protein: CAISPSGVTDTQYF. The genes are TRBV10-3 and TRBJ2-3; 9 positions agree with TRBD2. Trimming took 6 bases from V and 2 from J; bases not matched to a gene: 3. There are 14 residues in the CDR3. Germline V lookup: CDR1 ENHRY, CDR2 SYGVKD.